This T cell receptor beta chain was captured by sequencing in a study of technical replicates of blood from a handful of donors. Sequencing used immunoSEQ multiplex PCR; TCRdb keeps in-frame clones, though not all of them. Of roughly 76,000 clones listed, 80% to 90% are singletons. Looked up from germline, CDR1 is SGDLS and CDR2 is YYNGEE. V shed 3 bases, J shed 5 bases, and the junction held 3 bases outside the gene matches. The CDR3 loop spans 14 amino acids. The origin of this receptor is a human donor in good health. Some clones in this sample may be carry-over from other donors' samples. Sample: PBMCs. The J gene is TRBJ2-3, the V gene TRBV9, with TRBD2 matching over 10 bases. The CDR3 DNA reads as TGTGCCAGCAGCGACCGGACTAGCGGAGATACGCAGTATTTT. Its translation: CASSDRTSGDTQYF.